The T cell receptor (beta chain) described here comes from a study of blood T cell repertoires in COVID-19. Whole-study context: Material from acute and convalescent COVID-19 was sourced from the United States, Italy and Spain. Nucleic acid was either cDNA or gDNA, and it came from T cells, B-cell-depleted T cells, or PBMCs.

The CDR3 runs to 14 residues. Germline CDR1 and CDR2: MNHEY and SVGAGI. V was clipped by 5 bases and J by 6 bases; unmatched bases: 10. Original processing notes: Reference gene primer amplification in the assay estimated nucleated cell counts. Method: immunoSEQ multiplex PCR; TCRdb's copy keeps in-frame clones and lacks some. V and J calls and clone size are as listed in that table; D and trimming were resolved from the DNA. The data contain more than 150,000 clones, around 86% of them seen just once; the ten biggest clones take up roughly 6.7%. The sample consisted of peripheral blood. This chain joins TRBV6-5 and TRBJ2-7; 7 bases align to TRBD1. The sequence was obtained from a man aged 40-50 years with acute or convalescent COVID-19. The CDR3 DNA reads TGTGCCAGCAGTAGAACCGGGACAGCGGCCGAGCAGTACTTC. The encoded protein is CASSRTGTAAEQYF.